The present TCR beta chain was sequenced within a study of shared clonotypes between healthy human individuals. CDR1 is MNHEY, CDR2 SMNVEV, per germline (reference sequence). This CDR3 contains 14 residues. Assay: immunoSEQ multiplex PCR; the TCRdb copy retains only in-frame clones and omits some. This sample has about 120,000 clones; around two thirds occur once, and the top ten carry approximately 25%. Sequencing was done on a sample of memory CD8+ T cells sorted from blood. Subset in this sample: CD45RO+ cells pooled with CCR7-negative TemRA cells. The clonotype was recovered from a woman in her twenties or thirties in good health. The gene calls are TRBV27 and TRBJ2-5, with TRBD1 as a possible D gene (6 bases). The DNA end is a closer match to TRBJ2-7, so the J assignment may be wrong. CDR3 region: CASRRPGETYEQYF. DNA of the CDR3: TGTGCCAGCAGGAGACCAGGGGAAACCTACGAGCAGTACTTC.